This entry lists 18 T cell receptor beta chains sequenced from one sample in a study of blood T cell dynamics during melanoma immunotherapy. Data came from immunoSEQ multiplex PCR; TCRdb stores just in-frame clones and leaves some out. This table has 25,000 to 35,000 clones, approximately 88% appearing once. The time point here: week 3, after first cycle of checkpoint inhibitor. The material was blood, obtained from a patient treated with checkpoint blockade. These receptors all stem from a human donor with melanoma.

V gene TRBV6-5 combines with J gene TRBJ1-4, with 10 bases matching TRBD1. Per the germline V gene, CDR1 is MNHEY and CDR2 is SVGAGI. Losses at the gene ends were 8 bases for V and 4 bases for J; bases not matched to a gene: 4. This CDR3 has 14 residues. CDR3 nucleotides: TGTGCCAGCGGACAGGGGGGGCTTAATGAAAAACTGTTTTTT. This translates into CASGQGGLNEKLFF.

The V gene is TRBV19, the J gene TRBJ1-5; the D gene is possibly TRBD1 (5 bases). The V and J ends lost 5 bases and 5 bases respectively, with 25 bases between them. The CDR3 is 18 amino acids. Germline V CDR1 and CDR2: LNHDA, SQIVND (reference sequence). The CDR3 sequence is CASSPRLRGRAGHQPQHF. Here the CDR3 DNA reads TGTGCCAGTAGTCCCCGTTTACGGGGGAGAGCAGGGCATCAGCCCCAGCATTTT.

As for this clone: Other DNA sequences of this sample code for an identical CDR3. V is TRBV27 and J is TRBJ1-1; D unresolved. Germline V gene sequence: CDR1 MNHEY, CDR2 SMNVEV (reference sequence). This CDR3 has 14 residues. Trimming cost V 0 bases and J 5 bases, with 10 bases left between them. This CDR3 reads CASSLSGVGTEAFF. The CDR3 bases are TGTGCCAGCAGTTTATCAGGTGTTGGGACTGAAGCTTTCTTT.

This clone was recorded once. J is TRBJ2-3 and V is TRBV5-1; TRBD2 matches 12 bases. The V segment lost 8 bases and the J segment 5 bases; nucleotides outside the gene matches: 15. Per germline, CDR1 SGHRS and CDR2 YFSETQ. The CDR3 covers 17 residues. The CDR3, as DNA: TGCGCCAGAAGTTTAATCCTAGCGGGAGGGCATAAAGATACGCAGTATTTT. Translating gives CARSLILAGGHKDTQYF.

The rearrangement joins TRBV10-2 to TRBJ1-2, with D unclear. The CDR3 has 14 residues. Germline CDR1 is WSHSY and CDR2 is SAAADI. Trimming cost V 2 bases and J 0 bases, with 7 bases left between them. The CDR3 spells CASSEGIPNYGYTF. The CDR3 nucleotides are TGCGCCAGCAGTGAGGGGATCCCTAACTATGGCTACACCTTC.

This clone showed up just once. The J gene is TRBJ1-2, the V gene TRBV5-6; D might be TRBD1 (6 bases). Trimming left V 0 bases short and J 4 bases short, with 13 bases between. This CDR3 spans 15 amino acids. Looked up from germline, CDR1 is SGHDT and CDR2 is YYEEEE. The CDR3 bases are TGTGCCAGCAGCTTGGTTTCGGACAGAGGCTATGGCTACACCTTC. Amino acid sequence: CASSLVSDRGYGYTF.

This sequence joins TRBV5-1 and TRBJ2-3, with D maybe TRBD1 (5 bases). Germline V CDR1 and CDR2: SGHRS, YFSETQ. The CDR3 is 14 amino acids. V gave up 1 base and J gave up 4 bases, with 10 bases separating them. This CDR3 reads CASSLTQGADTQYF. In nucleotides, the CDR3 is TGCGCCAGCAGCTTGACGCAGGGCGCAGATACGCAGTATTTT.

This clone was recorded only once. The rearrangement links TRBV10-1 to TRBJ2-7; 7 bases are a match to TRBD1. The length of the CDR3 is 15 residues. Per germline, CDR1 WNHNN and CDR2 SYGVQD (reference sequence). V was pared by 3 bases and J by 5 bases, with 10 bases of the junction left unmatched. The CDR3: CASSDGTDPPNEQYF. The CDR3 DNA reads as TGCGCCAGCAGTGACGGGACAGATCCTCCAAACGAGCAGTACTTC.

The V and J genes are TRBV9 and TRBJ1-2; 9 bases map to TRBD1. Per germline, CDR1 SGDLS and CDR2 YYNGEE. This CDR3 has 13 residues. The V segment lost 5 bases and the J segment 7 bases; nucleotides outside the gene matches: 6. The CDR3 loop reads CASSIQGAGGYTF. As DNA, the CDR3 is TGTGCCAGCAGTATACAGGGGGCGGGTGGCTACACCTTC.

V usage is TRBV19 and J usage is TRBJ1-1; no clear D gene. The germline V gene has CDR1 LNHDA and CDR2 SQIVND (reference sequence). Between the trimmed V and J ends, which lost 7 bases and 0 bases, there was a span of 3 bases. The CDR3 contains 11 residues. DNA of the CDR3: TGTGCCAGTATATTGAACACTGAAGCTTTCTTT. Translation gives CASILNTEAFF. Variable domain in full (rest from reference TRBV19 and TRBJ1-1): DGGITQSPKYLFRKEGQNVTLSCEQNLNHDAMYWYRQDPGQGLRLIYYSQIVNDFQKGDIAEGYSVSREKKESFPLTVTSAQKNPTAFYLCASILNTEAFFGQGTRLTVV.

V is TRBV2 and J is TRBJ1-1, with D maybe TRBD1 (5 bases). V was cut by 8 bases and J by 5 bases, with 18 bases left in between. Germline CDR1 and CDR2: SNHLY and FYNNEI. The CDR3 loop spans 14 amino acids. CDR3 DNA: TGTGCCAGCCTCGACTGGGGGGAGGGTACTGAAGCTTTCTTT. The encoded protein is CASLDWGEGTEAFF.

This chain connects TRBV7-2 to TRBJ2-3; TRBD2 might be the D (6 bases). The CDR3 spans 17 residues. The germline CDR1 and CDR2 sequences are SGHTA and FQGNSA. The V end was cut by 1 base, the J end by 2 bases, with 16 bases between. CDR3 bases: TGTGCCAGCAGCTTAGTCTCGGGCGGGACGACCACAGATACGCAGTATTTT. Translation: CASSLVSGGTTTDTQYF.

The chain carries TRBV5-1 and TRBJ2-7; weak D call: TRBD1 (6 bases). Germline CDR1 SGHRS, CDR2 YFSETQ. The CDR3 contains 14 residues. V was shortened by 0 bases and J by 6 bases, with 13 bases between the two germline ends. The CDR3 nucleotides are TGCGCCAGCAGCTTGGGGACAGTCTCGGGCGAGCAGTACTTC. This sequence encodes CASSLGTVSGEQYF.

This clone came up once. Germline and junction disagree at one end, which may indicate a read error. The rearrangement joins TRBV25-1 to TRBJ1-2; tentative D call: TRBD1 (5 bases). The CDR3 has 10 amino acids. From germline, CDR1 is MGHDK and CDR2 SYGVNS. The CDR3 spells CALRGSPFSF. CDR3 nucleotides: TGTGCCTTACGGGGGTCCCCGTTTTCCTTC.

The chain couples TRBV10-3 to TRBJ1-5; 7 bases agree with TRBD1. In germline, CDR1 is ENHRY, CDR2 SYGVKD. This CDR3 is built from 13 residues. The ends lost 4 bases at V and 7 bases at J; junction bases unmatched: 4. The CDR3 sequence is CAISAQGYQPQHF. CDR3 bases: TGTGCCATCAGTGCACAGGGGTACCAGCCCCAGCATTTT.

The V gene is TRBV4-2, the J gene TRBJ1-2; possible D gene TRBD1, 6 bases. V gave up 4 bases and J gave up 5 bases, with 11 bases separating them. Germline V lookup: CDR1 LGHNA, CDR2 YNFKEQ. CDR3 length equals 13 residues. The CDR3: CASSRTAGYGYTF. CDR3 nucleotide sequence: TGTGCCAGCAGCCGGACAGCTGGTTATGGCTACACCTTC.

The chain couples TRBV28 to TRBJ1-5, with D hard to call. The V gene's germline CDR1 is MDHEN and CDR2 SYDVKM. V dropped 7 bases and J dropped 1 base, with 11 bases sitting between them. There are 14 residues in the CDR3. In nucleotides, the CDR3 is TGTGCCAGCAAACTATCCCGCAGCAATCAGCCCCAGCATTTT. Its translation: CASKLSRSNQPQHF.

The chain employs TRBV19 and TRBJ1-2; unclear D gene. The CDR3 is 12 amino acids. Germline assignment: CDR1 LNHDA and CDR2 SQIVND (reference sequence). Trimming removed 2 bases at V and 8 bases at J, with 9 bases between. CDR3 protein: CASSIYPGGYTF. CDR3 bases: TGTGCCAGTAGTATATACCCGGGAGGCTACACCTTC.